This entry concerns a single T cell receptor beta chain. Its target is unknown. These data are taken from a study of shared clonotypes between healthy human individuals. Study information: Three plates were used per donor for CD4 naive, three for CD4 memory, two for CD8 naive and one for CD8 memory.

Whole-study findings and limits: Clonotype sharing among donors was expected to depend on sequencing depth. Across subsets, estimated richness was generally greater for naive than for memory populations.

The repertoire was sequenced with immunoSEQ multiplex PCR; TCRdb's copy has only in-frame clones and lacks some. The data contain some 1 million clones, around 75% of them singletons. The specimen sequenced was memory CD4+ T cells sorted from blood. Subset in this sample: CD45RA-negative fraction. The clonotype originates from a man younger than 35 in good health.

As DNA, the CDR3 is TGTGCCAGCAGCGAGCGACAGGGGGCCGGAAACACCATATATTTT. Translated: CASSERQGAGNTIYF. The chain combines TRBV9 with TRBJ1-3, with 10 bases that match TRBD1. This CDR3 comprises 15 residues. Germline CDR1 reads SGDLS; CDR2 reads YYNGEE. Germline trimming cut 3 bases from V and 4 bases from J; bases unmatched to any gene: 4.